Each of the 16 T cell receptor beta chains below was sequenced from the same sample in a study of identical twins. MiXCR, applied by TCRdb to the 5' RACE reads, yields one record per CDR3 protein. Here the sample spans hundreds of thousands of distinct CDR3 sequences, about 7% being singletons. The same sample was also used in a study of yellow fever vaccine responses in identical twins.

Material: memory (CD45RO+) T cells sorted from blood. The source of these receptors is a young woman in good health.

This clonotype was counted a few times. V gene TRBV27 combines with J gene TRBJ2-3; tentative D call: TRBD2 (5 bases). The germline V gene encodes CDR1 MNHEY and CDR2 SMNVEV (reference sequence). The V end was cut by 4 bases, the J end by 2 bases, with 16 bases between. This CDR3 is built from 16 residues. CDR3 in DNA: TGTGCCAGCAGTTCGCTACTAGTAAACCCCACAGATACGCAGTATTTT. Translating gives CASSSLLVNPTDTQYF.

The gene calls are TRBV5-1 and TRBJ2-7; possibly TRBD2 for D (6 bases). Trimming stripped 5 bases from V and 3 bases from J, with 9 bases between. Germline CDR1 is SGHRS and CDR2 is YFSETQ. CDR3 size: 12 residues. CDR3 sequence reads: CASRGGVYEQYV. In nucleotides, the CDR3 is TGCGCCAGCAGAGGCGGGGTCTACGAGCAGTACGTC.

V is TRBV12-5 and J is TRBJ2-7; no firm D call. The CDR3 contains 12 residues. V lost 4 bases, J lost 2 bases, and 6 bases lay in between. Per germline, CDR1 LGHNT and CDR2 FRNRAP. CDR3 amino acids: CASGSRTYEQYV. DNA for the CDR3: TGTGCTAGTGGTTCCCGTACCTACGAGCAGTACGTC.

The sample holds many counts of this clonotype. The chain has TRBV5-5 and TRBJ1-3; tentatively, D is TRBD1 (5 bases). Trimming pared 5 bases from V and 0 bases from J, leaving 18 bases between. This CDR3 contains 17 residues. The germline CDR1 and CDR2 sequences are SGHKS and YYEKEE (reference sequence). The CDR3 spells CASREKGLFASGNTIYF. DNA of the CDR3: TGTGCCAGCAGGGAGAAGGGACTTTTTGCCTCTGGAAACACCATATATTTT.

This clonotype was detected many times. The gene calls are TRBV5-5 and TRBJ1-1; 7 bases agree with TRBD1. The CDR3 loop spans 15 amino acids. From germline, CDR1 is SGHKS and CDR2 YYEKEE (reference sequence). With V trimmed by 4 bases and J by 3 bases, 9 bases remained unmatched. The CDR3 here is CASSPSAGGYTEAFF. As DNA, the CDR3 is TGTGCCAGCAGCCCGTCGGCAGGGGGGTACACTGAAGCTTTCTTT. The full variable domain, rest sourced from reference TRBV5-5 and TRBJ1-1, is DAGVTQSPTHLIKTRGQQVTLRCSPISGHKSVSWYQQVLGQGPQFIFQYYEKEERGRGNFPDRFSARQFPNYSSELNVNALLLGDSALYLCASSPSAGGYTEAFFGQGTRLTVV.

This clonotype was seen ten or more times. The chain carries TRBV3-1 and TRBJ2-1, with unresolved D. The germline V and J ends were trimmed by 1 base and 10 bases, with 11 bases remaining between them. The length of the CDR3 is 13 residues. Germline loops: CDR1 LGHDT, CDR2 YNNKEL (reference sequence). The CDR3 DNA follows: TGTGCCAGCAGCCAAGCTTTAAGTGGAGAGCAGTTCTTC. This gives the protein CASSQALSGEQFF.

This clonotype appeared many times. The chain is built from TRBV6-1 and TRBJ2-2; 7 positions match TRBD1. The length of the CDR3 is 16 residues. Germline assignment: CDR1 MNHNS and CDR2 SASEGT. Trimming removed 9 bases from V and 0 bases from J; junction bases left unmatched: 10. The CDR3 sequence: CASSRTGQSNTGELFF. For the CDR3, the DNA is TGTGCCAGTTCAAGAACGGGACAGTCGAACACCGGGGAGCTGTTTTTT.

This clonotype was detected ten times or more. The chain employs TRBV3-1 and TRBJ2-2; no reliable D call. Germline V gives CDR1 LGHDT, CDR2 YNNKEL (reference sequence). The CDR3 contains 15 residues. Trimming took off 0 bases at V and 4 bases at J, with 9 bases between the two ends. Here the CDR3 reads CASSQDRLVTGELFF. The CDR3 bases are TGTGCCAGCAGCCAAGATAGACTGGTCACCGGGGAGCTGTTTTTT.

This clonotype has a handful of counts. The CDR3 DNA reads as TGTGCCAGCAGTGAGCAAGGACAGGAAGGCTTAAACATTCAGTACTTC. Amino acid sequence: CASSEQGQEGLNIQYF. The chain carries TRBV2 and TRBJ2-4; 7 bases line up with TRBD1. The CDR3 covers 16 residues. Germline CDR1 SNHLY, CDR2 FYNNEI. Trimming took 3 bases from V and 6 from J; bases not matched to a gene: 11.

This clonotype was recorded a few times. The V call is TRBV7-9, the J call TRBJ2-1; 9 bases are a match to TRBD1. The CDR3 spans 15 residues. The germline gives CDR1 SEHNR, CDR2 FQNEAQ (reference sequence). V dropped 1 base and J dropped 8; count of bases not matched to a gene: 6. The CDR3 nucleotides are TGTGCCAGCAGCTTAGGGGACAGGGTGTGGGATGAGCAGTTCTTC. It encodes CASSLGDRVWDEQFF.

The genes are TRBV6-1 and TRBJ2-3; TRBD2 matches 9 bases. With V trimmed by 5 bases and J by 6 bases, 9 bases remained unmatched. The CDR3 extends over 15 amino acids. Germline values: CDR1 MNHNS, CDR2 SASEGT. CDR3: CASSRAGGRADTQYF. The DNA for the CDR3 is TGTGCCAGCAGTCGGGCGGGGGGGAGAGCGGATACGCAGTATTTT.

This clonotype was counted between two and nine times. V and J are TRBV7-9 and TRBJ2-7; 11 bases are a match to TRBD2. This CDR3 is built from 15 residues. Looked up from germline, CDR1 is SEHNR and CDR2 is FQNEAQ (reference sequence). V lost 5 bases, J lost 6 bases, and 9 bases stayed unmatched. This chain's CDR3 is CASSQTSGSFGEQYF. The CDR3 DNA reads TGTGCCAGCAGCCAAACTAGCGGGAGTTTTGGCGAGCAGTACTTC.

The chain is built from TRBV6-1 and TRBJ2-7; 10 bases are a match to TRBD2. The ends lost 10 bases at V and 7 bases at J; junction bases unmatched: 16. This CDR3 contains 15 residues. Looked up from germline, CDR1 is MNHNS and CDR2 is SASEGT. The CDR3 region has the DNA TGTGCCACCCGCCAGTCTAGCGGGAGTCTCGGGGAGCAGTACTTC. Translation gives CATRQSSGSLGEQYF.

This clonotype has a count of ten or more. V gene TRBV29-1 combines with J gene TRBJ1-3, with 7 bases fitting TRBD1. Germline CDR1 reads SQVTM; CDR2 reads ANQGSEA. V gave up 7 bases and J gave up 4 bases; unmatched junction bases: 7. This CDR3 contains 13 residues. The CDR3 sequence is CSGGTGAGNTIYF. CDR3 sequence (DNA): TGCAGCGGAGGTACAGGGGCCGGAAACACCATATATTTT.

In its sample, this clonotype was seen many times. This chain links TRBV19 with TRBJ2-1; TRBD1 or TRBD2 may be the D gene (5 bases each). This CDR3 has 16 amino acids. Per germline, CDR1 LNHDA and CDR2 SQIVND (reference sequence). Trimming left V 3 bases short and J 4 bases short, with 16 bases between. As DNA, the CDR3 is TGTGCCAGTAGTATGCCAAGACCTGGGGGTTACAATGAGCAGTTCTTC. This translates into CASSMPRPGGYNEQFF. The full variable domain, in which reference TRBV19 and TRBJ2-1 provide the parts outside the CDR3, is DGGITQSPKYLFRKEGQNVTLSCEQNLNHDAMYWYRQDPGQGLRLIYYSQIVNDFQKGDIAEGYSVSREKKESFPLTVTSAQKNPTAFYLCASSMPRPGGYNEQFFGPGTRLTVL.

The table lists this clonotype with many counts. The rearrangement links TRBV4-1 to TRBJ1-2; TRBD1 might be the D (5 bases). The V and J ends lost 1 base and 8 bases respectively, with 17 bases between them. This CDR3 region has 15 residues. Germline V CDR1 and CDR2: MGHRA, YSYEKL. The DNA for the CDR3 is TGCGCCAGCAGCCAAGGGTTGGGGGTCTCTGGAGGCTACACCTTC. It encodes CASSQGLGVSGGYTF.